The sequence of this T cell receptor (beta chain) was determined in a study of radiation and T cells in renal cell carcinoma. V was trimmed by 5 bases and J by 0 bases, leaving 17 bases between them. The germline CDR1 and CDR2 sequences are SGHDT and YYEEEE. There are 17 residues in the CDR3. As to time point: baseline pretreatment blood. Noted treatment: 15 Gy SBRT to primary tumor, nephrectomy 4 weeks later. Radiation-treated patients gave blood at baseline, week 2 and week 4. The table came from immunoSEQ multiplex PCR; TCRdb's copy has only in-frame clones and leaves some out. Here the sample spans 100,000 to 150,000 clones, about four fifths being singletons. Regarding the study as a whole: From baseline, blood top tumor clonotypes peaked at 2 weeks post-radiation.

As to this clone: The antigen is undetermined.

The rearrangement links TRBV5-6 to TRBJ2-2, with D unresolved. Sequenced here: blood, sampled from a patient whose treatment included radiotherapy and nephrectomy. This TCR was sampled from an older woman with renal cell carcinoma. CDR3 coding DNA: TGTGCCAGCAGTCTTGGATGGGAAACTACGAACACCGGGGAGCTGTTTTTT. This gives the protein CASSLGWETTNTGELFF.